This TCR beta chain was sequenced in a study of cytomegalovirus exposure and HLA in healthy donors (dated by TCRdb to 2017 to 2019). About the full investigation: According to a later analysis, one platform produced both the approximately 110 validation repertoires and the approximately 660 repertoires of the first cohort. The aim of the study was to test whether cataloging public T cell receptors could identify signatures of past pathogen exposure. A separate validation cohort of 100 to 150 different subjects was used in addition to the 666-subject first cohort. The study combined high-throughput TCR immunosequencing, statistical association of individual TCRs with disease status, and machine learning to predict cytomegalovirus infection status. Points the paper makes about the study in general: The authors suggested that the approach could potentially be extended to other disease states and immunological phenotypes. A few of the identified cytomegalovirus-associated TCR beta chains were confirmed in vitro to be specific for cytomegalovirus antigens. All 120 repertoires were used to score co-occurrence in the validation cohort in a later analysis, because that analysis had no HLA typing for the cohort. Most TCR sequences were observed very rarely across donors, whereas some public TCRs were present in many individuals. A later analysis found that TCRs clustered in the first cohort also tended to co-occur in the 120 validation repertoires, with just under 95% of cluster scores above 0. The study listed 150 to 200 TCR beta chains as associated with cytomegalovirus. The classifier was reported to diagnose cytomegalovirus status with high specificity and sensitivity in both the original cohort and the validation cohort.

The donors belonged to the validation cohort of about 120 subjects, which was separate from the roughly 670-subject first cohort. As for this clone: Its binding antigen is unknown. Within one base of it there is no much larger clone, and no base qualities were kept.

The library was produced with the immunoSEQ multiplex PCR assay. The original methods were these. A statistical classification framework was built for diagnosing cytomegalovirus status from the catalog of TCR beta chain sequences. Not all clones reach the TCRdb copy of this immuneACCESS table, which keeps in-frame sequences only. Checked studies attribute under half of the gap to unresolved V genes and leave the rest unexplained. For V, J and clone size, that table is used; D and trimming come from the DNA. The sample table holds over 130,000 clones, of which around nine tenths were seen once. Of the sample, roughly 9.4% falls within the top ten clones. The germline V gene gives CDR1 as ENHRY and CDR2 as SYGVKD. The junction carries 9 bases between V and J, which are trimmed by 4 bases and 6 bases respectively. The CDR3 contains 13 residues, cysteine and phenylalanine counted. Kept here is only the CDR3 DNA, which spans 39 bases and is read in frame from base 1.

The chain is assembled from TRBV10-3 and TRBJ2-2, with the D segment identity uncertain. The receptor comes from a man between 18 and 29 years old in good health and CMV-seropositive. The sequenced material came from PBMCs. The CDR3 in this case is CAISGLSSGELFF. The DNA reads TGTGCCATCAGTGGACTGTCCTCCGGGGAGCTGTTTTTT.